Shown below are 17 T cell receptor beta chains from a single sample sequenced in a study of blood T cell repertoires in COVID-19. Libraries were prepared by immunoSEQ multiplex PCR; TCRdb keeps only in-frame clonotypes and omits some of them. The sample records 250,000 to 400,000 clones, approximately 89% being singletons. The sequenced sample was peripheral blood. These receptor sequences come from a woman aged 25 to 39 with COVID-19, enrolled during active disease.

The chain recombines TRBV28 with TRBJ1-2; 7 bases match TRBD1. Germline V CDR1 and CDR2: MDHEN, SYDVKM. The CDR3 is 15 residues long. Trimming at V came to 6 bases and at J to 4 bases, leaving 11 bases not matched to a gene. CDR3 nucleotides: TGTGCCAGCAGCTACTTAATCAGGGGGGTCTATGGCTACACCTTC. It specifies CASSYLIRGVYGYTF.

CDR3 protein: CASSTPPGLAGVSSYNEQFF. The CDR3 DNA sequence: TGTGCCAGCAGTACCCCTCCGGGACTAGCGGGTGTAAGCTCCTACAATGAGCAGTTCTTC. This sequence joins TRBV28 and TRBJ2-1, with 12 bases matching TRBD2. The CDR3 consists of 20 residues. Germline CDR1 is MDHEN and CDR2 is SYDVKM. V was clipped by 5 bases and J by 0 bases; unmatched bases: 14. Full variable domain (missing parts from reference TRBV28 and TRBJ2-1): DVKVTQSSRYLVKRTGEKVFLECVQDMDHENMFWYRQDPGLGLRLIYFSYDVKMKEKGDIPEGYSVSREKKERFSLILESASTNQTSMYLCASSTPPGLAGVSSYNEQFFGPGTRLTVL.

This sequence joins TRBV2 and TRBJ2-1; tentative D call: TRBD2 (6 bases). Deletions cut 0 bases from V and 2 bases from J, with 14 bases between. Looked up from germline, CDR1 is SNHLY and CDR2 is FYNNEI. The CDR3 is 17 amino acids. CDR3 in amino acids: CASSEALPGDPYNEQFF. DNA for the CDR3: TGTGCCAGCAGTGAAGCGCTTCCGGGAGACCCCTACAATGAGCAGTTCTTC. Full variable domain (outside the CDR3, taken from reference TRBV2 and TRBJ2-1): EPEVTQTPSHQVTQMGQEVILRCVPISNHLYFYWYRQILGQKVEFLVSFYNNEISEKSEIFDDQFSVERPDGSNFTLKIRSTKLEDSAMYFCASSEALPGDPYNEQFFGPGTRLTVL.

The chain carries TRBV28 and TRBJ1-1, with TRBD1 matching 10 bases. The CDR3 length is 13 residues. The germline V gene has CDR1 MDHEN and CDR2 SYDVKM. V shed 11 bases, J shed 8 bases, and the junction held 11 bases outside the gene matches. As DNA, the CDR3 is TGTGCCTACACAAGGGACAGGGGCCAGGAAGCTTTCTTT. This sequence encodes CAYTRDRGQEAFF.

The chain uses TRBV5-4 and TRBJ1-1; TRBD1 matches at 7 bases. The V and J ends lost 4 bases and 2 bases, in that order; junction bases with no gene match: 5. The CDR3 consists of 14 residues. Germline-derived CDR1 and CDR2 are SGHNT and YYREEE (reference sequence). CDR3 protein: CASSRDRLNTEAFF. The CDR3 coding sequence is TGTGCCAGCAGCAGGGACAGACTTAACACTGAAGCTTTCTTT. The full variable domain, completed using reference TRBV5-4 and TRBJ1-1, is ETGVTQSPTHLIKTRGQQVTLRCSSQSGHNTVSWYQQALGQGPQFIFQYYREEENGRGNFPPRFSGLQFPNYSSELNVNALELDDSALYLCASSRDRLNTEAFFGQGTRLTVV.

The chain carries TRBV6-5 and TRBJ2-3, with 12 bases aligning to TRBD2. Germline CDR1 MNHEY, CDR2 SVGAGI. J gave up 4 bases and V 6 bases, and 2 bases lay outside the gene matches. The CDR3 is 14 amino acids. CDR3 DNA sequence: TGTGCCAGCAGACTAGCGGGGGGCCCAGATACGCAGTATTTT. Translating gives CASRLAGGPDTQYF.

DNA of the CDR3: TGTGCCAGCAGTTTATACTTAGGAGGCCAAGAGACCCAGTACTTC. The encoded protein is CASSLYLGGQETQYF. The chain is built from TRBV28 and TRBJ2-5; possible D gene TRBD2, 5 bases. Germline V CDR1 and CDR2: MDHEN, SYDVKM. This CDR3 has 15 amino acids. The V end was cut by 1 base, the J end by 1 base, with 10 bases between.

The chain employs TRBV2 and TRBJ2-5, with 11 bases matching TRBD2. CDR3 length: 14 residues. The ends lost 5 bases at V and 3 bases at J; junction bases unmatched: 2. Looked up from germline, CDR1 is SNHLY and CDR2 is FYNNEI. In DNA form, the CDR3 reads TGTGCCAGCAGTATGGGACTAGCGGAAGAGACCCAGTACTTC. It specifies CASSMGLAEETQYF.

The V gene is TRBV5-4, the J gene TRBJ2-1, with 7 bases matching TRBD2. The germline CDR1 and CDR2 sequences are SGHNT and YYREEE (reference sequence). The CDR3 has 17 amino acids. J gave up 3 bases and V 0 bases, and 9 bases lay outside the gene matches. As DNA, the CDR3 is TGTGCCAGCAGCTTGGCCGTGGGGGGGGGAATCTACAATGAGCAGTTCTTC. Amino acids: CASSLAVGGGIYNEQFF. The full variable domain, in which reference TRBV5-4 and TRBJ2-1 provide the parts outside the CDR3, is ETGVTQSPTHLIKTRGQQVTLRCSSQSGHNTVSWYQQALGQGPQFIFQYYREEENGRGNFPPRFSGLQFPNYSSELNVNALELDDSALYLCASSLAVGGGIYNEQFFGPGTRLTVL.

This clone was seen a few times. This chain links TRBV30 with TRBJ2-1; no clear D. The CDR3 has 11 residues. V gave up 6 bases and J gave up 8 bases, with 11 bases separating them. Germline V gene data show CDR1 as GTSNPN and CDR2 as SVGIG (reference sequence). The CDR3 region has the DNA TGTGCCTGCGTCCGGGTGGATGAGCAGTTCTTC. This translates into CACVRVDEQFF.

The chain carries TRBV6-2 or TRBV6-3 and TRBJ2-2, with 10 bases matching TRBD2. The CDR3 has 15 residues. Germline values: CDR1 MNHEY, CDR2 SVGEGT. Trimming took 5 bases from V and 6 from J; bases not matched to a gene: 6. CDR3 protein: CASSQAGGQPGELFF. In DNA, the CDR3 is TGTGCCAGCAGTCAAGCGGGGGGGCAGCCCGGGGAGCTGTTTTTT.

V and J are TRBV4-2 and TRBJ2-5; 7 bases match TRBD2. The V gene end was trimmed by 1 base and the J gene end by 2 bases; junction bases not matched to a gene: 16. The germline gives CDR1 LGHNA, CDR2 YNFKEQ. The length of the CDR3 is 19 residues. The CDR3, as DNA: TGTGCCAGCAGCCAAGCGACCCCTAGCTATGGGGGGGGACAAGAGACCCAGTACTTC. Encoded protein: CASSQATPSYGGGQETQYF.

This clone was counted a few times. CDR3 in DNA: TGTGCCAGCACCCCCAGGGAACGGAACACTGAAGCTTTCTTT. Translation: CASTPRERNTEAFF. The V gene is TRBV6-5, the J gene TRBJ1-1; TRBD1 is a possible D gene (5 bases). The V end was cut by 7 bases, the J end by 1 base, with 13 bases between. Germline CDR1 is MNHEY and CDR2 is SVGAGI. The CDR3 has 14 residues.

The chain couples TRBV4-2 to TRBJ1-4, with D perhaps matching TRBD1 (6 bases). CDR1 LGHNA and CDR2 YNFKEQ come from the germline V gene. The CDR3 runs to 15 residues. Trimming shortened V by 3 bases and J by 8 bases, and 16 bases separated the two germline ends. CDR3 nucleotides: TGTGCCAGCAGCCAGACCCAAGGGGGGGAAGAAAAACTGTTTTTT. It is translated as CASSQTQGGEEKLFF.

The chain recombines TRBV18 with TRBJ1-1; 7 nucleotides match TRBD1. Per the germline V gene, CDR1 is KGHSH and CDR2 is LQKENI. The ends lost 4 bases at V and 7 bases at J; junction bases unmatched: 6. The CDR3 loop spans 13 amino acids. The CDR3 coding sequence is TGTGCCAGCTCACTAGACAGGGACAGTGAAGCTTTCTTT. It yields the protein CASSLDRDSEAFF. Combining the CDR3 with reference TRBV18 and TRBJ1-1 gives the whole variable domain NAGVMQNPRHLVRRRGQEARLRCSPMKGHSHVYWYRQLPEEGLKFMVYLQKENIIDESGMPKERFSAEFPKEGPSILRIQQVVRGDSAAYFCASSLDRDSEAFFGQGTRLTVV.

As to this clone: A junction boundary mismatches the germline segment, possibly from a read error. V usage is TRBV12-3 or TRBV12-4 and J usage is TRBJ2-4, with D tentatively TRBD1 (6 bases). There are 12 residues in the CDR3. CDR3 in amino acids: CASRRGNRVQHF. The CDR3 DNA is TGTGCCAGCAGGAGGGGGAATAGGGTTCAACACTTC.

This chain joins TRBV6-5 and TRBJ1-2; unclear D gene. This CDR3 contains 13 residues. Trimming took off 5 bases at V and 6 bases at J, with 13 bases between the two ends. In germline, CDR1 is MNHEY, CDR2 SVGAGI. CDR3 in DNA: TGTGCCAGCAGTAGCGTGTCTTTTGATGGCTACACCTTC. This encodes CASSSVSFDGYTF.